This TCR beta chain was sequenced for a study of cytomegalovirus exposure and HLA in healthy donors. Primers: 60 Vbeta forward and 13 Jbeta reverse. Profiling relied on immunoSEQ multiplex PCR, and the TCRdb table lists in-frame clones only, not all of them. The profile shows 130,000 to 150,000 clones, 77% of them singletons. Specimen: PBMCs. The receptor was isolated from a woman aged 45-60 years in good health and CMV-seronegative.

CDR3 in DNA: TGTGCCAGTAGTATGAGTGGGAGGGATCAGCCCCAGCATTTT. Amino acid sequence: CASSMSGRDQPQHF. This chain links TRBV19 with TRBJ1-5; D unclear. The CDR3 consists of 14 residues. CDR1 is LNHDA, CDR2 SQIVND, per germline (reference sequence). V dropped 3 bases and J dropped 5 bases, with 11 bases sitting between them.